The following is a TCR beta chain sequence with its context. The antigen is unknown. The sample belongs to a study of T cell responses to AZD1222 COVID-19 vaccine. Points from the study as a whole: After two AZD1222 doses, spike-specific TCR breadth and depth rose versus day 0.

Trimming removed 3 bases from V and 3 bases from J, with 22 bases in between. This CDR3 spans 18 amino acids. Germline V gene sequence: CDR1 MDHEN, CDR2 SYDVKM. The table came from immunoSEQ multiplex PCR; TCRdb's copy has only in-frame clones and leaves some out. This sample has around 100,000 clones, with approximately 83% found just once. The rearrangement links TRBV28 to TRBJ2-3; TRBD1 or TRBD2 may be the D gene (5 bases each). The receptor was isolated from an adult in good health. Sequencing was performed on peripheral blood, taken on day 0 of AZD1222 vaccination. The CDR3: CASSLGRWGSGLTDTQYF. As DNA, the CDR3 is TGTGCCAGCAGTTTGGGTCGTTGGGGGAGCGGTTTAACAGATACGCAGTATTTT.